Listed below are T cell receptor beta chains from one sample, sequenced in a study of T cell responses to AZD1222 COVID-19 vaccine. Measured with immunoSEQ multiplex PCR; TCRdb has only the in-frame clones, and not every one. The sample includes about 140,000 clones, 80% to 95% of them seen just once. This material consisted of peripheral blood, taken 28 days after the second AZD1222 dose. The source is an adult who received the AZD1222 COVID-19 vaccine. The CDR3 runs from the conserved cysteine through the conserved F or W. A D gene is named only where the DNA matches it firmly. Clone size is stated in some rows and not others, as once, few, many or a class when expanded.

J gene	D gene	clone size	V gene	CDR3 protein	CDR3 DNA
TRBJ1-1	.	.	TRBV12-5	CASGLVLGMNTEAFF	TGTGCTAGTGGTTTGGTGTTGGGGATGAACACTGAAGCTTTCTTT
TRBJ2-5	.	.	TRBV15	CATSRDLFVETQYF	TGTGCCACCAGCAGAGATTTATTTGTAGAGACCCAGTACTTC
TRBJ1-4	TRBD1	.	TRBV7-2	CASSYDRDHEKLFF	TGTGCCAGCAGCTACGACAGGGACCACGAAAAACTGTTTTTT
TRBJ2-7	.	.	TRBV19	CASSMRLPAQHSYEQYF	TGTGCCAGTAGTATGAGGTTGCCGGCTCAACACTCCTACGAGCAGTACTTC
TRBJ2-7	.	.	TRBV9	CASSFRADVAYEQYF	TGTGCCAGCAGCTTTCGAGCGGACGTAGCCTACGAGCAGTACTTC
TRBJ1-5	.	.	TRBV3-1/TRBV3-2	CASSHGKGGNQPQHF	TGTGCCAGCAGCCATGGGAAGGGTGGCAATCAGCCCCAGCATTTT
TRBJ2-2	.	.	TRBV7-9	CASAPGTGELFF	TGTGCCAGCGCCCCTGGGACCGGGGAGCTGTTTTTT
TRBJ2-1	TRBD1	.	TRBV7-2	CASSQTGTANNEQFF	TGTGCCAGCTCCCAGACCGGGACAGCAAACAATGAGCAGTTCTTC
TRBJ1-5	.	.	TRBV7-2	CASSLSVGNQPQHF	TGTGCCAGCAGCTTATCAGTGGGAAATCAGCCCCAGCATTTT
TRBJ1-6	TRBD1	.	TRBV9	CASSLRDRTNSPLHF	TGTGCCAGCAGCCTCAGGGACAGAACAAATTCACCCCTCCACTTT
TRBJ1-2	.	.	TRBV7-8	CASSMARDAAYYGYTF	TGTGCCAGCAGCATGGCTCGGGACGCAGCATACTATGGCTACACCTTC
TRBJ2-1	TRBD2	.	TRBV11-2	CASSLVGTSGGYNEQFF	TGTGCCAGCAGCTTAGTTGGGACTAGCGGGGGATACAATGAGCAGTTCTTC
TRBJ1-5	TRBD1	.	TRBV19	CASSLGQGAGQHF	TGTGCCAGTAGTTTGGGGCAGGGGGCAGGCCAGCATTTT
TRBJ1-6	TRBD1	.	TRBV27	CASKRQGFEYSPLHF	TGTGCCAGCAAGAGACAGGGATTTGAGTATTCACCCCTCCACTTT
TRBJ2-1	.	.	TRBV4-1	CASRQTVSAFEQFF	TGCGCCAGCAGACAAACTGTATCGGCTTTTGAGCAGTTCTTC
TRBJ1-1	TRBD1	few	TRBV19	CASSTARQGMNTEAFF	TGTGCCAGTTCTACCGCCCGACAGGGGATGAACACTGAAGCTTTCTTT
TRBJ1-1	.	.	TRBV6-2/TRBV6-3	CASSLSRGNTEAFF	TGTGCCAGCAGTTTATCAAGAGGGAACACTGAAGCTTTCTTT